This is a list of T cell receptor beta chains from one sample in a study of cytomegalovirus exposure and HLA in healthy donors. Generated by immunoSEQ multiplex PCR, the TCRdb table keeps only in-frame clones and is missing some. The data show approximately 160,000 clones, less than 95% seen once. The material sequenced was PBMCs. All receptors derive from a young woman in good health and CMV-seropositive. Each CDR3 is given with its conserved first and last residue. The D gene is left open where the match is weak.

TRBV5-1,.,TRBJ2-2,CASSLATGNTGELFF
TRBV6-5,TRBD2,TRBJ2-3,CASSYGTTRTDTQYF
TRBV7-2,TRBD2,TRBJ2-2,CASSPSGGALTGELFF
TRBV6-6,.,TRBJ1-2,CASSFGNGDGYTF
TRBV18,TRBD1,TRBJ2-7,CASSQTGDEQYF
TRBV4-2,.,TRBJ2-6,CASSQYRVSGANVLTF
TRBV7-3,TRBD2,TRBJ2-1,CASSLTGTRYNEQFF
TRBV6-5,.,TRBJ2-2,CASSAGGPATGELFF
TRBV2,TRBD1,TRBJ2-5,CASRPTGSIQETQYF
TRBV5-4,.,TRBJ2-2,CASSPGDTGELFF